The 31 T cell receptor beta chains reported below all come from one sample, sequenced in a study of response to subunit inactivated influenza vaccine (dated by TCRdb to 2016 to 2019). Library generation was performed with RT-PCR. Sequenced on an Illumina HiSeq 2500. TCRdb itself trimmed the public reads at Q25 with fastp, ran MiXCR and retained productive beta chains. Rows are combined by CDR3 protein, so each entry shows the most common genes and DNA. The sample data list hundreds of thousands of distinct CDR3 sequences, and 6% to 9% of these were observed just once. The ten largest clonotypes hold 10% to 15% of the sample. Sequenced material: PBMCs from blood, taken roughly 24 months after vaccination. These receptors came from a man between 45 and 75 years old who received an inactivated influenza vaccine. Donor details come from another sample of the same person, matched by shared clones.

V usage is TRBV7-9 and J usage is TRBJ2-1; D is ambiguous. The CDR3 loop spans 15 amino acids. Germline-derived CDR1 and CDR2 are SEHNR and FQNEAQ (reference sequence). V was shortened by 5 bases and J by 4 bases, with 15 bases between the two germline ends. The CDR3: CASSPGDSLYNEQFF. As DNA, the CDR3 is TGTGCCAGCAGCCCAGGAGACTCTTTATACAATGAGCAGTTCTTC. The whole variable domain, filled in from reference TRBV7-9 and TRBJ2-1, reads DTGVSQNPRHKITKRGQNVTFRCDPISEHNRLYWYRQTLGQGPEFLTYFQNEAQLEKSRLLSDRFSAERPKGSFSTLEIQRTEQGDSAMYLCASSPGDSLYNEQFFGPGTRLTVL.

This clonotype was detected only a few times. V is TRBV5-5 and J is TRBJ2-2; the D gene is possibly TRBD2 (6 bases). Trimming pared 0 bases from V and 7 bases from J, leaving 13 bases between. There are 15 residues in the CDR3. From germline, CDR1 is SGHKS and CDR2 YYEKEE (reference sequence). The CDR3 nucleotides are TGTGCCAGCAGCTTGGCCCGTGGGGGGATCGGGGAGCTGTTTTTT. Translating gives CASSLARGGIGELFF.

This clonotype was recorded many times. The rearrangement joins TRBV29-1 to TRBJ2-1, with TRBD2 matching 10 bases. Trimming removed 0 bases from V and 4 bases from J; junction bases left unmatched: 21. The CDR3 spans 21 residues. Germline-derived CDR1 and CDR2 are SQVTM and ANQGSEA. DNA of the CDR3: TGCAGCGTTGAAGATCTTCGGGGAGCGGGAGGGTTAGACGTAGTTTACAATGAGCAGTTCTTC. Protein: CSVEDLRGAGGLDVVYNEQFF.

The chain is built from TRBV7-2 and TRBJ2-7, with TRBD2 as a possible D gene (6 bases). V gave up 5 bases and J gave up 1 base, with 12 bases separating them. The CDR3 is 14 amino acids. Germline V gene lookup returns CDR1 SGHTA and CDR2 FQGNSA. The CDR3 sequence is CASSAAGSSYEQYF. In DNA, the CDR3 is TGTGCCAGCAGCGCAGCGGGCAGTTCCTACGAGCAGTACTTC.

This clonotype was recorded many times. The rearrangement uses TRBV5-5 and TRBJ2-5; TRBD1 might be the D (5 bases). Germline V gives CDR1 SGHKS, CDR2 YYEKEE (reference sequence). The CDR3 consists of 13 residues. V gave up 4 bases and J gave up 5 bases, with 12 bases separating them. The CDR3 here is CASSPTPGETQYF. The CDR3 DNA reads as TGTGCCAGCAGCCCGACCCCAGGGGAGACCCAGTACTTC.

The V call is TRBV28, the J call TRBJ1-5; D ambiguous. This CDR3 is built from 15 residues. Germline lookup yields CDR1 MDHEN and CDR2 SYDVKM. V lost 6 bases and J 7 bases, leaving 19 bases between the germline ends. CDR3 DNA: TGTGCCAGCAGGAAGACCGCGGGTCCGGGACAGCCCCAGCATTTT. Its translation is CASRKTAGPGQPQHF.

In this sample, this clonotype turned up many times. The chain joins TRBV4-1 to TRBJ1-1; tentative D call: TRBD1 (5 bases). In germline, CDR1 is MGHRA, CDR2 YSYEKL. With 3 bases removed from V and 5 bases from J, the gap between germline ends came to 22 bases. This CDR3 has 17 residues. In DNA, the CDR3 is TGCGCCAGCAGCCAGGAATCGTTGGGGGGAAGGAGGACTGAAGCTTTCTTT. Translating it yields CASSQESLGGRRTEAFF.

Ten or more counts support this clonotype. This chain links TRBV3-1 with TRBJ1-5; 9 nucleotides align to TRBD1. This CDR3 is 14 amino acids long. V lost 4 bases and J lost 6; bases outside the gene matches: 4. Germline CDR1 reads LGHDT; CDR2 reads YNNKEL (reference sequence). Here the CDR3 DNA reads TGTGCCAGCAGCCTAACAGGGGGCTCTCAGCCCCAGCATTTT. Residues: CASSLTGGSQPQHF.

The table lists this clonotype with many counts. This chain joins TRBV5-1 and TRBJ2-2; D uncertain. The CDR3 has 14 amino acids. V lost 4 bases to trimming and J lost 4 bases, with 11 bases between them. Per germline, CDR1 SGHRS and CDR2 YFSETQ. The CDR3 region has the DNA TGCGCCAGCAGCCAAGCCCTCAGCACCGGGGAGCTGTTTTTT. This encodes CASSQALSTGELFF.

The chain uses TRBV20-1 and TRBJ2-1; TRBD2 matches at 7 bases. CDR3 size: 14 residues. The J segment lost 7 bases and the V segment lost 4 bases, leaving 10 bases of the junction unmatched. CDR1 DFQATT and CDR2 SNEGSKA come from the germline V gene (reference sequence). The CDR3 here is CSAIGGFSLNEQFF. CDR3 DNA: TGCAGTGCTATCGGGGGGTTCTCCTTGAATGAGCAGTTCTTC.

This rearrangement joins TRBV20-1 to TRBJ2-7, with a possible D match to TRBD1 (6 bases). CDR3 length: 13 amino acids. CDR1 is DFQATT and CDR2 is SNEGSKA in the germline V gene (reference sequence). V was trimmed by 4 bases and J by 2 bases, leaving 12 bases between them. CDR3 residues: CSAKGHLPYEQYF. The CDR3 DNA reads TGCAGTGCTAAGGGACACCTGCCCTACGAGCAGTACTTC.

This clonotype was recorded a few times. The chain combines TRBV20-1 with TRBJ1-3, with D tentatively TRBD1 (5 bases). The CDR3 spans 15 residues. The V end was cut by 6 bases, the J end by 0 bases, with 15 bases between. The germline V gene encodes CDR1 DFQATT and CDR2 SNEGSKA (reference sequence). The CDR3 region is CSASGTFLSGNTIYF. CDR3 coding DNA: TGCAGTGCCTCGGGGACCTTCCTCTCTGGAAACACCATATATTTT.

This clonotype was recorded many times. J is TRBJ1-1 and V is TRBV6-5; D ambiguous. Between the trimmed V and J ends, which lost 0 bases and 0 bases, there was a span of 11 bases. The CDR3 loop spans 16 amino acids. In germline, CDR1 is MNHEY, CDR2 SVGAGI. The CDR3 coding sequence is TGTGCCAGCAGTTACTCGTCTGGGATATTGAACACTGAAGCTTTCTTT. Its protein is CASSYSSGILNTEAFF.

This clonotype was observed many times. The gene calls are TRBV6-2 or TRBV6-3 and TRBJ1-2; a possible D gene is TRBD1 (5 bases). Deletions cut 2 bases from V and 3 bases from J, with 16 bases between. This CDR3 has 16 amino acids. Germline V CDR1 and CDR2: MNHEY, SVGEGT. The CDR3 loop is CASSYGTASWDYGYTF. CDR3 sequence (DNA): TGTGCCAGCAGTTACGGGACGGCTTCCTGGGACTATGGCTACACCTTC.

Only a few counts were recorded for this clonotype. V gene TRBV5-6 combines with J gene TRBJ1-4; D unresolved. The CDR3 is 16 residues long. V gave up 1 base and J gave up 8 bases, with 18 bases separating them. Germline CDR1 is SGHDT and CDR2 is YYEEEE. Here the CDR3 DNA reads TGTGCCAGCAGCTTGAGACTCCCGGGGTCGCGCGAAAAACTGTTTTTT. Its translation: CASSLRLPGSREKLFF. Combining the CDR3 with reference TRBV5-6 and TRBJ1-4 gives the whole variable domain DAGVTQSPTHLIKTRGQQVTLRCSPKSGHDTVSWYQQALGQGPQFIFQYYEEEERQRGNFPDRFSGHQFPNYSSELNVNALLLGDSALYLCASSLRLPGSREKLFFGSGTQLSVL.

The sample holds a few counts of this clonotype. The chain is built from TRBV29-1 and TRBJ1-2, with D unclear. V gave up 1 base and J gave up 8 bases, with 14 bases separating them. The CDR3 consists of 13 residues. Germline V gives CDR1 SQVTM, CDR2 ANQGSEA. CDR3 DNA: TGCAGCGTTGAAGTACCGGGAATGAGCGGCTACACCTTC. Amino acids: CSVEVPGMSGYTF. The variable domain in full, completed from reference TRBV29-1 and TRBJ1-2, reads SAVISQKPSRDICQRGTSLTIQCQVDSQVTMMFWYRQQPGQSLTLIATANQGSEATYESGFVIDKFPISRPNLTFSTLTVSNMSPEDSSIYLCSVEVPGMSGYTFGSGTRLTVV.

J is TRBJ2-5 and V is TRBV29-1; D is perhaps TRBD1 (5 bases). CDR1 is SQVTM and CDR2 is ANQGSEA in the germline V gene. V dropped 7 bases and J dropped 4 bases, with 7 bases sitting between them. The CDR3 has 10 amino acids. The CDR3 loop reads CSGGGETQYF. The DNA for the CDR3 is TGCAGCGGGGGCGGAGAGACCCAGTACTTC.

This clonotype was seen at least ten times. The chain carries TRBV24-1 and TRBJ2-6; D is ambiguous. The CDR3 consists of 16 residues. The ends were cut back, 4 bases at V and 0 bases at J, with 9 bases in the middle. Germline V gene lookup returns CDR1 KGHDR and CDR2 SFDVKD. CDR3 amino acids: CATSDRGSSGANVLTF. In nucleotides, the CDR3 is TGTGCCACCAGTGACCGAGGAAGCTCTGGGGCCAACGTCCTGACTTTC.

The table lists this clonotype with a few counts. CDR3 sequence reads: CAISDGSSGELFF. The CDR3 DNA is TGTGCCATCAGTGACGGGAGTAGCGGGGAGCTGTTTTTT. The chain links TRBV10-3 to TRBJ2-2; D might be TRBD2 (6 bases). V lost 3 bases and J lost 7, with 9 bases in between. CDR1 ENHRY and CDR2 SYGVKD come from the germline V gene. The CDR3 runs 13 residues.

At least ten counts were recorded for this clonotype. The chain recombines TRBV3-1 with TRBJ2-1, with TRBD1 identical over 9 bases. Trimming cost V 3 bases and J 8 bases; bases outside gene matches: 8. The length of the CDR3 is 15 residues. CDR1 LGHDT and CDR2 YNNKEL come from the germline V gene (reference sequence). The CDR3 coding sequence is TGTGCCAGCAGCCACCCCGGGACAGGGATAGATGAGCAGTTCTTC. This translates into CASSHPGTGIDEQFF.

This clonotype was detected ten times or more. J is TRBJ2-2 and V is TRBV28, with 11 bases matching TRBD1. With V trimmed by 5 bases and J by 6 bases, 8 bases remained unmatched. The CDR3 contains 16 residues. Germline V gene lookup returns CDR1 MDHEN and CDR2 SYDVKM. This chain's CDR3 is CASSPGQGAGSGELFF. The CDR3 DNA is TGTGCCAGCAGTCCCGGACAGGGGGCAGGGTCCGGGGAGCTGTTTTTT.

This clonotype has only a few counts. The rearrangement uses TRBV6-2 or TRBV6-3 and TRBJ2-7; either TRBD1 or TRBD2 may fit D (5 bases each). Germline V gene sequence: CDR1 MNHEY, CDR2 SVGEGT. The length of the CDR3 is 14 residues. With 2 bases removed from V and 4 bases from J, the gap between germline ends came to 12 bases. The DNA of the CDR3 is TGTGCCAGCAGTTACCGACGGGGCTCTTACGAGCAGTACTTC. Its translation: CASSYRRGSYEQYF.

This clonotype was counted ten times or more. The chain is built from TRBV7-2 and TRBJ2-3; D may be TRBD2 (6 bases). Germline V gene data show CDR1 as SGHTA and CDR2 as FQGNSA. The length of the CDR3 is 16 residues. V lost 5 bases to trimming and J lost 3 bases, with 18 bases between them. CDR3 protein: CASSPVGLRGTDTQYF. CDR3 coding DNA: TGTGCCAGCAGCCCTGTAGGGCTCCGGGGGACAGATACGCAGTATTTT. Combining the CDR3 with reference TRBV7-2 and TRBJ2-3 gives the whole variable domain GAGVSQSPSNKVTEKGKDVELRCDPISGHTALYWYRQSLGQGLEFLIYFQGNSAPDKSGLPSDRFSAERTGGSVSTLTIQRTQQEDSAVYLCASSPVGLRGTDTQYFGPGTRLTVL.

At least ten counts were recorded for this clonotype. CDR3 loop: CASKLTGGQVDEQFF. CDR3 nucleotide sequence: TGCGCCTCGAAACTGACGGGGGGACAGGTCGATGAGCAGTTCTTC. The chain couples TRBV5-1 to TRBJ2-1; D is possibly TRBD1 (8 bases). CDR1 is SGHRS, CDR2 YFSETQ, per germline. CDR3 length: 15 residues. With 10 bases removed from V and 8 bases from J, the gap between germline ends came to 25 bases.

This clonotype was found many times. The chain recombines TRBV24-1 with TRBJ2-5; D is perhaps TRBD1 or TRBD2 (5 bases each). The CDR3 covers 15 residues. Germline values: CDR1 KGHDR, CDR2 SFDVKD. Trimming shortened V by 2 bases and J by 5 bases, and 14 bases separated the two germline ends. CDR3 coding DNA: TGTGCCACCAGTGATTCTCGGGGCCCCGGGGAGACCCAGTACTTC. It translates to CATSDSRGPGETQYF.

This clonotype has more than one count but fewer than ten. The V call is TRBV12-3 or TRBV12-4, the J call TRBJ2-5; the D gene could be TRBD1 or TRBD2 (6 bases each). V lost 3 bases to trimming and J lost 5 bases, with 16 bases between them. The CDR3 is 15 residues long. The chain's CDR3 is CASSFAWGAKETQYF. The CDR3 bases are TGTGCCAGCAGTTTTGCTTGGGGGGCGAAGGAGACCCAGTACTTC.

The chain uses TRBV7-8 and TRBJ2-2, with D hard to call. Trimming took 9 bases from V and 6 from J, leaving 11 bases between them. Germline V lookup: CDR1 SGHVS, CDR2 FQNEAQ. CDR3 size: 12 residues. CDR3 sequence: CASGPRAGELFF. The CDR3 DNA reads TGTGCCAGTGGGCCCCGAGCCGGGGAGCTGTTTTTT.

This clonotype appeared a few times. The J gene is TRBJ1-2, the V gene TRBV7-2; perhaps TRBD1 as D (5 bases). CDR3 size: 14 residues. The germline CDR1 and CDR2 sequences are SGHTA and FQGNSA. V lost 4 bases and J 2 bases, leaving 11 bases between the germline ends. As DNA, the CDR3 is TGTGCCAGCAGCTCACAGGCAGGAAACTATGGCTACACCTTC. Residues: CASSSQAGNYGYTF.

This clonotype was detected ten times or more. This chain links TRBV6-1 with TRBJ2-1; 7 bases line up with TRBD1. The CDR3 is made up of 13 amino acids. Unmatched junction bases numbered 6, after V lost 6 bases and J lost 7 bases. Germline-derived CDR1 and CDR2 are MNHNS and SASEGT. The CDR3 region is CASRNDRANEQFF. Here the CDR3 DNA reads TGTGCCAGCAGAAACGACAGGGCAAATGAGCAGTTCTTC.

The chain links TRBV4-3 to TRBJ2-5; 7 bases fit TRBD2. J gave up 2 bases and V 0 bases, and 6 bases lay outside the gene matches. This CDR3 has 16 residues. Germline CDR1 and CDR2: LGHNA and YSLEER. CDR3 sequence (DNA): TGCGCCAGCAGCCAAGATATGGGCGGGGGACAAGAGACCCAGTACTTC. Its translation is CASSQDMGGGQETQYF.

The rearrangement links TRBV6-5 to TRBJ1-2; 7 bases are a match to TRBD1. J gave up 2 bases and V 0 bases, and 6 bases lay outside the gene matches. This CDR3 is built from 16 residues. Germline lookup yields CDR1 MNHEY and CDR2 SVGAGI. CDR3 nucleotide sequence: TGTGCCAGCAGTTACTCGGCGACAGGGCTGAACTATGGCTACACCTTC. It is translated as CASSYSATGLNYGYTF.